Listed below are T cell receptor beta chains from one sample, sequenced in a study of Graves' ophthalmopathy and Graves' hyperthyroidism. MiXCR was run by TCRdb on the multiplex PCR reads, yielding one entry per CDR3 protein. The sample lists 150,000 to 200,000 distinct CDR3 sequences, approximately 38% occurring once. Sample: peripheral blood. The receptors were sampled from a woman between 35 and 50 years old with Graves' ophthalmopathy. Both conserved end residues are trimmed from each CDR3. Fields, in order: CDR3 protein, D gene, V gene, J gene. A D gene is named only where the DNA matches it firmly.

ASSEAHNGGYT,.,TRBV6-1,TRBJ1-2
ASSPIHYYEQY,.,TRBV12-3/TRBV12-4,TRBJ2-7
SARDPGQAKLYGYT,TRBD1,TRBV20-1,TRBJ1-2
ASSMRGGVGNQPQH,.,TRBV19,TRBJ1-5
ATSRRDRGIHQPQH,TRBD1,TRBV15,TRBJ1-5
ASSSPRSTNTEAF,.,TRBV12-3/TRBV12-4,TRBJ1-1
ASSLAGRETQY,TRBD2,TRBV3-1,TRBJ2-5
ASSLRRTGTNTEAF,TRBD1,TRBV27,TRBJ1-1
ASRKPGQGTYEQY,TRBD1,TRBV28,TRBJ2-7
ASSFRTGQETQY,.,TRBV12-3/TRBV12-4,TRBJ2-5
AAGGYEQY,TRBD2,TRBV6-5,TRBJ2-7